These 8 T cell receptor beta chains came from one sample sequenced in a study of graft-versus-host responses after intestinal transplantation. Produced via immunoSEQ multiplex PCR; TCRdb's table is partial and in-frame only. The sample has around 50,000 clones, more than 70% seen once. These receptors' antigens are unknown. This material consisted of unstimulated CD4+ T cells sorted from spleen or lymph node cells, taken before transplant. These receptors originate from a human donor who was the organ donor for an intestinal transplant.

The gene calls are TRBV5-6 and TRBJ2-3; D may be TRBD1 (6 bases). The CDR3 extends over 13 amino acids. CDR1 SGHDT and CDR2 YYEEEE come from the germline V gene. The V gene lost 4 bases and the J gene lost 6 bases, with 12 bases spanning the gap. CDR3 nucleotides: TGTGCCAGCAGCCCTGGGACAACCGATACGCAGTATTTT. Translated, it gives CASSPGTTDTQYF.

V usage is TRBV28 and J usage is TRBJ2-5; 8 bases are shared with TRBD2. V dropped 11 bases and J dropped 8; count of bases not matched to a gene: 16. Germline V gene sequence: CDR1 MDHEN, CDR2 SYDVKM. CDR3 size: 14 residues. The CDR3 protein is CASTAGAEFRTQYF. The DNA of the CDR3 is TGTGCCTCGACAGCGGGAGCTGAATTCCGCACCCAGTACTTC.

The chain employs TRBV2 and TRBJ2-3; 9 bases are a match to TRBD2. V lost 6 bases to trimming and J lost 3 bases; unmatched junction nucleotides: 10. CDR1 and CDR2 (germline): SNHLY, FYNNEI. The CDR3 runs to 16 residues. The CDR3 protein is CASRKLAGGPTDTQYF. CDR3 coding DNA: TGTGCCAGCAGGAAACTAGCGGGTGGTCCAACAGATACGCAGTATTTT.

This chain joins TRBV28 and TRBJ1-3; maybe TRBD1 (6 bases). The germline CDR1 and CDR2 sequences are MDHEN and SYDVKM. CDR3 length: 13 residues. Trimming took 5 bases from V and 7 from J, leaving 12 bases between them. This CDR3 reads CASSLTGMNTIYF. CDR3 nucleotide sequence: TGTGCCAGCAGTCTCACAGGGATGAACACCATATATTTT. The entire variable domain, with the rest obtained from reference TRBV28 and TRBJ1-3, is as follows: DVKVTQSSRYLVKRTGEKVFLECVQDMDHENMFWYRQDPGLGLRLIYFSYDVKMKEKGDIPEGYSVSREKKERFSLILESASTNQTSMYLCASSLTGMNTIYFGEGSWLTVV.

The chain recombines TRBV7-2 with TRBJ1-1; the D gene is possibly TRBD1 (6 bases). The CDR3 is 14 amino acids. Trimming pared 1 base from V and 1 base from J, leaving 7 bases between. Germline CDR1 is SGHTA and CDR2 is FQGNSA. CDR3 sequence (DNA): TGTGCCAGCAGCTTAGGACAGGAGAACACTGAAGCTTTCTTT. It specifies CASSLGQENTEAFF.

The chain recombines TRBV28 with TRBJ1-5, with D possibly TRBD1 on 6 matching bases. V was shortened by 8 bases and J by 6 bases, with 20 bases between the two germline ends. The germline V gene encodes CDR1 MDHEN and CDR2 SYDVKM. CDR3 length: 15 residues. The CDR3 DNA is TGTGCCAGCCGCTCACCGGGCCAGGGGCCTCAGCCCCAGCATTTT. It codes for CASRSPGQGPQPQHF.

This clone has just one count. The chain uses TRBV27 and TRBJ2-1; D is possibly TRBD2 (5 bases). V lost 5 bases and J lost 6, with 11 bases in between. CDR3 length: 13 amino acids. Germline V gives CDR1 MNHEY, CDR2 SMNVEV (reference sequence). CDR3 in amino acids: CASSPGLINEQFF. CDR3 DNA: TGTGCCAGCAGTCCCGGACTCATCAATGAGCAGTTCTTC.

V usage is TRBV29-1 and J usage is TRBJ2-7; 10 nucleotides match TRBD2. The V and J ends lost 4 bases and 1 base, in that order; junction bases with no gene match: 4. Germline V lookup: CDR1 SQVTM, CDR2 ANQGSEA. The CDR3 spans 14 residues. The DNA of the CDR3 is TGCAGCGTTGGCGCTAGCGGGAGTTCCTACGAGCAGTACTTC. This encodes CSVGASGSSYEQYF.